One sample yielded the 15 T cell receptor beta chains listed below, sequenced in a study of cytomegalovirus exposure and HLA in healthy donors. Use of 60 Vbeta and 13 Jbeta primers characterized the PCR. Sequencing was performed with immunoSEQ multiplex PCR; in TCRdb, only in-frame clones are kept and a portion is missing. The sample shows 99,000 or so clones, about four fifths of them seen only once. The sequencing input was PBMCs. The receptors stem from a female donor in good health and CMV-seropositive.

This rearrangement joins TRBV2 to TRBJ1-1, with TRBD1 identical over 8 bases. Germline V CDR1 and CDR2: SNHLY, FYNNEI. The CDR3 spans 15 residues. V dropped 2 bases and J dropped 3; count of bases not matched to a gene: 5. CDR3 loop: CASSEQGARDTEAFF. CDR3 bases: TGTGCCAGCAGTGAACAGGGGGCCCGGGACACTGAAGCTTTCTTT.

V gene TRBV7-3 combines with J gene TRBJ1-1; D gene uncertain. Germline V gives CDR1 SGHTA, CDR2 FQGTGA. The CDR3 loop spans 17 amino acids. With 0 bases removed from V and 3 bases from J, the gap between germline ends came to 17 bases. The CDR3 bases are TGTGCCAGCAGCTTAACTGTACAGCTAAACCACCACACTGAAGCTTTCTTT. Translation gives CASSLTVQLNHHTEAFF.

The J gene is TRBJ1-3, the V gene TRBV5-6, with 8 bases aligning to TRBD1. The ends lost 4 bases at V and 3 bases at J; junction bases unmatched: 3. The CDR3 contains 14 residues. Germline values: CDR1 SGHDT, CDR2 YYEEEE. The CDR3 DNA is TGTGCCAGCAGCCTGGGACAGGATGGAAACACCATATATTTT. Protein sequence: CASSLGQDGNTIYF.

The rearrangement links TRBV13 to TRBJ1-5; TRBD1 aligns across 7 bases. The CDR3 covers 14 residues. From germline, CDR1 is PRHDT and CDR2 FYEKMQ (reference sequence). V trimming: 4 bases; J trimming: 2 bases; junction bases outside the gene matches: 2. The CDR3 sequence is CASSSTGGNQPQHF. The CDR3 region has the DNA TGTGCCAGCAGCTCAACAGGGGGCAATCAGCCCCAGCATTTT. Combining the CDR3 with reference TRBV13 and TRBJ1-5 gives the whole variable domain AAGVIQSPRHLIKEKRETATLKCYPIPRHDTVYWYQQGPGQDPQFLISFYEKMQSDKGSIPDRFSAQQFSDYHSELNMSSLELGDSALYFCASSSTGGNQPQHFGDGTRLSIL.

V and J are TRBV4-1 and TRBJ1-5; 7 nucleotides line up with TRBD1. V lost 4 bases, J lost 2 bases, and 11 bases stayed unmatched. Germline V gene sequence: CDR1 MGHRA, CDR2 YSYEKL. This CDR3 is built from 17 residues. The CDR3, as DNA: TGCGCCAGCAGCCGCAGCCTAGAGGGGGCGGGCAATCAGCCCCAGCATTTT. As protein: CASSRSLEGAGNQPQHF.

The CDR3 coding sequence is TGTGCCAGCAGTTTTGGGGGGATGAACACTGAAGCTTTCTTT. It specifies CASSFGGMNTEAFF. The rearrangement links TRBV5-6 to TRBJ1-1; weak D call: TRBD1 (5 bases). Trimming took 5 bases from V and 0 from J, leaving 11 bases between them. CDR1 and CDR2 (germline): SGHDT, YYEEEE. This CDR3 region has 14 residues.

This rearrangement joins TRBV11-2 to TRBJ2-2; the match to TRBD1 covers 7 bases. Germline-derived CDR1 and CDR2 are SGHAT and FQNNGV. This CDR3 has 16 amino acids. Losses at the gene ends were 5 bases for V and 1 base for J; bases not matched to a gene: 7. The CDR3 reads CASSTGQWKNTGELFF. The CDR3 bases are TGTGCCAGCAGCACGGGACAGTGGAAGAACACCGGGGAGCTGTTTTTT.

This clone was counted a single time. This sequence joins TRBV7-2 and TRBJ2-3, with D hard to call. The germline V gene has CDR1 SGHTA and CDR2 FQGNSA. V was shortened by 7 bases and J by 6 bases, with 14 bases between the two germline ends. The CDR3 extends over 13 amino acids. Here the CDR3 DNA reads TGTGCCAGCAATTCGGCGTCGGAGGATACGCAGTATTTT. Protein product: CASNSASEDTQYF.

The CDR3 loop is CATSRFWALAGGNEQFF. CDR3 DNA: TGTGCCACCAGCAGATTCTGGGCGCTAGCGGGGGGCAATGAGCAGTTCTTC. This chain joins TRBV15 and TRBJ2-1, with 11 bases identical to TRBD2. Germline CDR1 and CDR2: LNHNV and YYDKDF (reference sequence). V was clipped by 2 bases and J by 6 bases; unmatched bases: 9. There are 17 residues in the CDR3.

This chain connects TRBV19 to TRBJ2-5; 9 bases are shared with TRBD2. The germline CDR1 and CDR2 sequences are LNHDA and SQIVND (reference sequence). Trimming took 4 bases from V and 2 from J; bases not matched to a gene: 8. This CDR3 comprises 16 residues. The DNA of the CDR3 is TGTGCCAGTAGTACCCATCGGACTAGCGCTCAAGAGACCCAGTACTTC. This encodes CASSTHRTSAQETQYF.

The chain carries TRBV7-9 and TRBJ2-2; 9 bases map to TRBD2. The junction had 20 bases not matched to a gene; V was cut back by 8 bases and J by 7 bases. CDR3 length: 18 residues. CDR1 is SEHNR, CDR2 FQNEAQ, per germline (reference sequence). CDR3 region: CASSARLRREGDHGELFF. The CDR3 coding sequence is TGTGCCAGCTCCGCGAGATTAAGGCGGGAGGGCGATCACGGGGAGCTGTTTTTT.

This clone turned up a few times. The chain is built from TRBV13 and TRBJ2-2; TRBD1 agrees at 8 bases. V lost 4 bases and J lost 1; bases outside the gene matches: 8. CDR3 length: 17 amino acids. The germline gives CDR1 PRHDT, CDR2 FYEKMQ (reference sequence). The chain's CDR3 is CASSSTGGAWNTGELFF. The CDR3 DNA is TGTGCCAGCAGCTCTACAGGGGGTGCTTGGAACACCGGGGAGCTGTTTTTT. The whole variable domain, remainder taken from reference TRBV13 and TRBJ2-2, is AAGVIQSPRHLIKEKRETATLKCYPIPRHDTVYWYQQGPGQDPQFLISFYEKMQSDKGSIPDRFSAQQFSDYHSELNMSSLELGDSALYFCASSSTGGAWNTGELFFGEGSRLTVL.

The V and J genes are TRBV9 and TRBJ2-2, with a possible D match to TRBD1 (5 bases). Germline V CDR1 and CDR2: SGDLS, YYNGEE. The CDR3 has 14 amino acids. V gave up 1 base and J gave up 9 bases, with 13 bases separating them. CDR3 DNA: TGTGCCAGCAGCGTAAAAGGTGGGGCGCGGGAGCTGTTTTTT. This codes for CASSVKGGARELFF. Drawing the rest from reference TRBV9 and TRBJ2-2, the complete variable domain is DSGVTQTPKHLITATGQRVTLRCSPRSGDLSVYWYQQSLDQGLQFLIQYYNGEERAKGNILERFSAQQFPDLHSELNLSSLELGDSALYFCASSVKGGARELFFGEGSRLTVL.

The V call is TRBV6-1, the J call TRBJ1-6; TRBD1 agrees at 7 bases. The length of the CDR3 is 14 residues. With V trimmed by 5 bases and J by 6 bases, 4 bases remained unmatched. Germline V gene lookup returns CDR1 MNHNS and CDR2 SASEGT. The CDR3 DNA reads as TGTGCCAGCAGTCGACAGGGAAGTAATTCACCCCTCCACTTT. Translation gives CASSRQGSNSPLHF.

This clone was found a few times. The genes are TRBV2 and TRBJ2-7; D is ambiguous. Germline-derived CDR1 and CDR2 are SNHLY and FYNNEI. The V end was cut by 3 bases, the J end by 0 bases, with 12 bases between. The CDR3 has 15 residues. For the CDR3, the DNA is TGTGCCAGCAGTGACCCTGGGCAGAGCTCCTACGAGCAGTACTTC. Its translation is CASSDPGQSSYEQYF.